The 21 T cell receptor beta chains presented below share a single source sample, sequenced in a study of blood T cell repertoires in COVID-19. TCRdb's copy holds only in-frame clones and misses some; the assay was immunoSEQ multiplex PCR. The table includes some 73,000 clones, 70% to 75% detected once. The specimen was peripheral blood. Source of these receptors: a man between 60 and 75 years old with acute or convalescent COVID-19.

As to this clone: Other nucleotide sequences in the sample specify the same CDR3. This chain links TRBV7-2 with TRBJ2-3, with D tentatively TRBD2 (5 bases). The CDR3 consists of 15 residues. Trimming took off 2 bases at V and 1 base at J, with 10 bases between the two ends. Germline loops: CDR1 SGHTA, CDR2 FQGNSA. The CDR3 sequence is CASSLRGLGTDTQYF. The DNA of the CDR3 is TGTGCCAGCAGCTTACGAGGACTCGGCACAGATACGCAGTATTTT.

This chain joins TRBV19 and TRBJ1-1, with a tentative D call TRBD1 (5 bases). Trimming shortened V by 8 bases and J by 10 bases, and 17 bases separated the two germline ends. The CDR3 has 12 residues. Germline V lookup: CDR1 LNHDA, CDR2 SQIVND (reference sequence). The CDR3 here is CASRAQTGGAFF. In nucleotides, the CDR3 is TGTGCCAGTCGAGCCCAAACGGGGGGAGCTTTCTTT.

CDR3 coding DNA: TGTGCCAGCAGCCGACAGCATTCGAGCTCTGGAAACACCATATATTTT. Translated: CASSRQHSSSGNTIYF. V and J are TRBV3-1 (or the pseudogene TRBV3-2) and TRBJ1-3; perhaps TRBD1 as D (5 bases). V shed 4 bases and J shed 0 bases, with 13 bases lying between them. Germline CDR1 and CDR2: LGHDT and YNNKEL (reference sequence). CDR3 size: 16 residues.

This chain joins TRBV7-9 and TRBJ1-1, with D possibly matching TRBD1 (5 bases). This CDR3 comprises 13 residues. Germline CDR1 and CDR2: SEHNR and FQNEAQ (reference sequence). With 0 bases removed from V and 7 bases from J, the gap between germline ends came to 9 bases. The CDR3 protein is CASSLAGGDEAFF. CDR3 bases: TGTGCCAGCAGCTTAGCCGGGGGAGATGAAGCTTTCTTT.

This clone has a single count. The CDR3 DNA reads TGTGCCAGCAGATTGACAGGGCTTATGGACGAGCAGTACTTC. Translating gives CASRLTGLMDEQYF. The rearrangement uses TRBV6-5 and TRBJ2-7; 7 nucleotides agree with TRBD1. The length of the CDR3 is 14 residues. Germline V gives CDR1 MNHEY, CDR2 SVGAGI. J was trimmed by 5 bases and V by 6 bases; bases with no gene match: 10.

The genes are TRBV24-1 and TRBJ2-7; D is possibly TRBD2 (7 bases). This CDR3 has 11 residues. V was cut by 9 bases and J by 5 bases, with 10 bases left in between. Germline CDR1 and CDR2: KGHDR and SFDVKD. In DNA form, the CDR3 reads TGTGCCACCGGGGGGGCAAACGAGCAGTACTTC. It encodes CATGGANEQYF.

This clone has just a few counts. V is TRBV23-1 and J is TRBJ2-3; a possible D gene is TRBD1 (5 bases). TRBV23-1 is reported as an ORF; its role is uncertain. The V and J ends lost 2 bases and 0 bases respectively, with 21 bases between them. This CDR3 region has 19 residues. CDR3 sequence reads: CASSQGQGLHIPSTDTQYF. CDR3 nucleotides: TGCGCCAGCAGTCAAGGGCAGGGCCTACACATCCCAAGCACAGATACGCAGTATTTT.

This chain uses TRBV27 with TRBJ2-7; 9 bases agree with TRBD1. The V segment lost 7 bases and the J segment 5 bases; nucleotides outside the gene matches: 12. CDR1 MNHEY and CDR2 SMNVEV come from the germline V gene (reference sequence). The CDR3 runs to 15 residues. The CDR3 is CASMRDREWTDEQYF. The CDR3 DNA is TGTGCCAGCATGCGGGACAGGGAATGGACGGACGAGCAGTACTTC.

The chain has TRBV30 and TRBJ2-7; D not certain. In germline, CDR1 is GTSNPN, CDR2 SVGIG (reference sequence). The CDR3 consists of 13 residues. Between the trimmed V and J ends, which lost 4 bases and 3 bases, there was a span of 13 bases. The CDR3 reads CAWNTGLRYEQYF. The CDR3 DNA reads TGTGCCTGGAATACCGGTTTACGCTACGAGCAGTACTTC.

J is TRBJ1-1 and V is TRBV5-1; 8 bases are shared with TRBD1. The germline V gene encodes CDR1 SGHRS and CDR2 YFSETQ. There are 14 residues in the CDR3. Trimming took 3 bases from V and 4 from J; bases not matched to a gene: 5. This CDR3 reads CASSWTGSVTEAFF. Here the CDR3 DNA reads TGCGCCAGCAGCTGGACAGGGTCCGTCACTGAAGCTTTCTTT. Supplemented by reference TRBV5-1 and TRBJ1-1, the full variable domain reads KAGVTQTPRYLIKTRGQQVTLSCSPISGHRSVSWYQQTPGQGLQFLFEYFSETQRNKGNFPGRFSGRQFSNSRSEMNVSTLELGDSALYLCASSWTGSVTEAFFGQGTRLTVV.

This clone was seen once. Distinct nucleotide sequences in the sample also encode this CDR3. The J gene is TRBJ2-7, the V gene TRBV27; TRBD2 matches at 7 bases. Looked up from germline, CDR1 is MNHEY and CDR2 is SMNVEV (reference sequence). Trimming took 8 bases from V and 6 from J; bases not matched to a gene: 7. This CDR3 spans 12 amino acids. CDR3 nucleotide sequence: TGTGCCAGCGGGAGGGTTACGGGCGAGCAGTACTTC. It codes for CASGRVTGEQYF.

V usage is TRBV11-3 and J usage is TRBJ1-1; 9 bases agree with TRBD1. Germline lookup yields CDR1 SGHNT and CDR2 YENEEA. This CDR3 contains 12 residues. The junction had 3 bases not matched to a gene; V was cut back by 2 bases and J by 11 bases. CDR3 sequence reads: CASSLTGQGAFF. The CDR3 nucleotides read TGTGCCAGCAGCTTAACCGGACAGGGGGCTTTCTTT.

The gene calls are TRBV5-4 and TRBJ2-2; 7 nucleotides align to TRBD1. This CDR3 has 16 amino acids. Germline CDR1 and CDR2: SGHNT and YYREEE (reference sequence). Unmatched junction bases numbered 11, after V lost 2 bases and J lost 7 bases. As DNA, the CDR3 is TGTGCCAGCAGCTTTACCGAGGGGGCGCCGATCGGGGAGCTGTTTTTT. Amino acid sequence: CASSFTEGAPIGELFF.

J is TRBJ2-5 and V is TRBV4-1; no clear D gene. Germline CDR1 is MGHRA and CDR2 is YSYEKL. The CDR3 runs to 14 residues. V was clipped by 1 base and J by 1 base, with 7 bases between them. The CDR3 region is CASSQASSQETQYF. The CDR3 DNA reads as TGCGCCAGCAGCCAAGCGTCTTCCCAAGAGACCCAGTACTTC.

The chain joins TRBV19 to TRBJ2-4; TRBD2 matches 7 bases. V shed 5 bases, J shed 1 base, and the junction held 11 bases outside the gene matches. The CDR3 loop spans 17 amino acids. Per the germline V gene, CDR1 is LNHDA and CDR2 is SQIVND (reference sequence). CDR3 region: CASSPAGQPGAKNIQYF. CDR3 in DNA: TGTGCCAGTAGTCCAGCGGGGCAGCCCGGGGCCAAAAACATTCAGTACTTC.

This chain links TRBV2 with TRBJ1-3, with D maybe TRBD1 (5 bases). The CDR3 totals 13 residues. V lost 8 bases to trimming and J lost 0 bases, with 8 bases between them. Per germline, CDR1 SNHLY and CDR2 FYNNEI. This CDR3 reads CASQGNSGNTIYF. CDR3 nucleotides: TGTGCCAGCCAGGGAAACTCTGGAAACACCATATATTTT.

The V call is TRBV5-3, the J call TRBJ2-7; 7 nucleotides align to TRBD1. TRBV5-3 is treated as an ORF (open reading frame) with a function not yet certain. After removal of 1 base from V and 5 bases from J, the junction contained 9 bases not matched to a gene. The CDR3 consists of 15 residues. DNA for the CDR3: TGTGCCAGAAGCTTGAGATTACAGGGGTCCCACGAGCAGTACGTC. Translating gives CARSLRLQGSHEQYV.

This chain links TRBV27 with TRBJ1-6; possibly TRBD1 for D (5 bases). Germline CDR1 is MNHEY and CDR2 is SMNVEV (reference sequence). Trimming cost V 5 bases and J 10 bases, with 24 bases left between them. This CDR3 contains 17 residues. CDR3 protein: CASSLGSVGGWFSPLHF. CDR3 DNA sequence: TGTGCCAGCAGTCTAGGGAGTGTGGGGGGGTGGTTCTCACCCCTCCACTTT.

The chain joins TRBV28 to TRBJ1-4; 9 positions match TRBD1. This CDR3 has 14 residues. CDR1 and CDR2 (germline): MDHEN, SYDVKM. After removal of 6 bases from V and 8 bases from J, the junction contained 7 bases not matched to a gene. In DNA, the CDR3 is TGTGCCAGCAGCTTGGACAGGGGACACGAAAAACTGTTTTTT. Protein sequence: CASSLDRGHEKLFF.

This clone appeared a few times. The V gene is TRBV19, the J gene TRBJ2-7, with D maybe TRBD2 (5 bases). The V and J ends lost 8 bases and 9 bases respectively, with 14 bases between them. The V gene's germline CDR1 is LNHDA and CDR2 SQIVND (reference sequence). The CDR3 has 11 amino acids. The CDR3 DNA follows: TGTGCCAGTCCGGACCTTCGGGGGCAGTACGTC. As protein: CASPDLRGQYV.

The chain couples TRBV9 to TRBJ1-3, with 7 bases aligning to TRBD1. V lost 0 bases to trimming and J lost 1 base; unmatched junction nucleotides: 7. Germline values: CDR1 SGDLS, CDR2 YYNGEE. The CDR3 spans 17 residues. CDR3: CASSVDPTGVSGNTIYF. CDR3 in DNA: TGTGCCAGCAGCGTAGATCCCACAGGGGTGTCTGGAAACACCATATATTTT.